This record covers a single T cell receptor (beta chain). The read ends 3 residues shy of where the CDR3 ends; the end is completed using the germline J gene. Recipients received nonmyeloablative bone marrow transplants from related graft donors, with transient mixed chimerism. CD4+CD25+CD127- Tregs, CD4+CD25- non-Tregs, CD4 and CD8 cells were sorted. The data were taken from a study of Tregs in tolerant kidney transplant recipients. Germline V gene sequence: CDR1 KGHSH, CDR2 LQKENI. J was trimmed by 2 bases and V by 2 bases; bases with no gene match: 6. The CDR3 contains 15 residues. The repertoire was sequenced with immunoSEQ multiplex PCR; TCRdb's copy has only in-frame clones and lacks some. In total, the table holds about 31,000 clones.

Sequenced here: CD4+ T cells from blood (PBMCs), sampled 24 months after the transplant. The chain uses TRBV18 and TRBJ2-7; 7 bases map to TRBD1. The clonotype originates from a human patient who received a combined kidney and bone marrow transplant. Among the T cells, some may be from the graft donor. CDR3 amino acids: CASSPNRGPPYEQYF. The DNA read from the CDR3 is TGTGCCAGCTCACCAAACAGGGGTCCCCCCTACGAG.